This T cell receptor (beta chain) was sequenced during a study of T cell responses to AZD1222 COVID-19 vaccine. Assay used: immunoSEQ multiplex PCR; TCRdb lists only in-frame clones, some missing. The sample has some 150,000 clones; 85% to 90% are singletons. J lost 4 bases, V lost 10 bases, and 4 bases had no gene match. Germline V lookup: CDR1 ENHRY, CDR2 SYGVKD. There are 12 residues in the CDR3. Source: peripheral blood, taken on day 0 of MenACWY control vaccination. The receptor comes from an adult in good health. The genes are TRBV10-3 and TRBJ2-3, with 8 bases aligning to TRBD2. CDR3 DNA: TGTGCCACGGGGGGGGAGTCAGATACGCAGTATTTT. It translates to CATGGESDTQYF.